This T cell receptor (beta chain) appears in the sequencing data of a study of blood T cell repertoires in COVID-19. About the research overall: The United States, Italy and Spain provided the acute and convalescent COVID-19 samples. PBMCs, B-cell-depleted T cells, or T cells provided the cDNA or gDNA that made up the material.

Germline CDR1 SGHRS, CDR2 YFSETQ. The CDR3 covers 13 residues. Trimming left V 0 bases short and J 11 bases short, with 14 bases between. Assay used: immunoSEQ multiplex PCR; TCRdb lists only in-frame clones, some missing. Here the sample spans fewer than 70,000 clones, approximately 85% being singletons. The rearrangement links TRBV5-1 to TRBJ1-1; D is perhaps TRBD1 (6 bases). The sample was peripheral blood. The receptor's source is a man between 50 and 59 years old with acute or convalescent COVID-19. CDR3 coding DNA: TGCGCCAGCAGCTTGGGGACAGCCTTGAACGCTTTCTTT. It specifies CASSLGTALNAFF. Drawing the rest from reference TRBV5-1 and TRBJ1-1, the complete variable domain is KAGVTQTPRYLIKTRGQQVTLSCSPISGHRSVSWYQQTPGQGLQFLFEYFSETQRNKGNFPGRFSGRQFSNSRSEMNVSTLELGDSALYLCASSLGTALNAFFGQGTRLTVV.